This T cell receptor (beta chain) was found in a study of shared clonotypes between healthy human individuals. Germline lookup yields CDR1 SGHAT and CDR2 FQNNGV. The CDR3 length is 17 residues. V lost 1 base and J 7 bases, leaving 23 bases between the germline ends. Here immunoSEQ multiplex PCR was the method, and the copy in TCRdb shows in-frame clones only, minus some. The sample yields over 850,000 clones, 75% to 80% seen once. This clone was picked up a small number of times. The chain joins TRBV11-2 to TRBJ2-7, with D possibly matching TRBD2 (6 bases). The sample was memory CD4+ T cells from PBMCs. Subset in this sample: CD45RA-negative fraction. The sequence derives from a man aged 18 to 35 in good health. Some clones in this sample may be carry-over from other donors' samples. CDR3 protein: CASSLGGGGATTREQYF. DNA of the CDR3: TGTGCCAGCAGCTTAGGGGGAGGCGGCGCCACGACCAGGGAGCAGTACTTC.